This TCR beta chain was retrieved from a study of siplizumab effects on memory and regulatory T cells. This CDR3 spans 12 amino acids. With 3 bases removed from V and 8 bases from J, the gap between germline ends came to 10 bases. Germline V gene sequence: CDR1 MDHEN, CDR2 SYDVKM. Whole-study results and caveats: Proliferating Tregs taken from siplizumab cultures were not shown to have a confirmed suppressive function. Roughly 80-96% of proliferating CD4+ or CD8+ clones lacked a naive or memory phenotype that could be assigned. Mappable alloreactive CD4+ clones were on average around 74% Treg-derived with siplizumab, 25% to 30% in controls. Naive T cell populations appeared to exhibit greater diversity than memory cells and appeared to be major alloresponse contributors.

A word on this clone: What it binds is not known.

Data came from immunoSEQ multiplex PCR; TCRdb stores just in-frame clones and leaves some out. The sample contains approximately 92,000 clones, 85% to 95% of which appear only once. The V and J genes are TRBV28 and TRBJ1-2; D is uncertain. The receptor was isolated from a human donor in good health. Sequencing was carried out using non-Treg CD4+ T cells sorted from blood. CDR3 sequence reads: CASSFTGFGYTF. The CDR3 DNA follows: TGTGCCAGCAGTTTTACTGGTTTCGGCTACACCTTC.